The source of this T cell receptor (beta chain) is a study of cytomegalovirus exposure and HLA in healthy donors. Study-wide results and caveats: Cytomegalovirus status was reportedly diagnosed by the classifier with high sensitivity and specificity. The authors confirmed in vitro that a few CMV-associated chains were specific for CMV antigens. Overall, 164 TCR beta chains were annotated as cytomegalovirus-associated.

Clones were read by immunoSEQ multiplex PCR, and TCRdb kept only the in-frame ones, dropping some. The sample has 200,000 to 300,000 clones, about 90% seen once. To note about this clone: The target antigen is unknown.

This CDR3 has 15 amino acids. In germline, CDR1 is MNHNY, CDR2 SVGAGI (reference sequence). V shed 4 bases, J shed 4 bases, and the junction held 8 bases outside the gene matches. This receptor was identified in a woman between 25 and 40 years old in good health and CMV-seropositive. Sequences were obtained from PBMCs. The chain has TRBV6-6 and TRBJ1-1; TRBD1 agrees at 8 bases. The CDR3 coding sequence is TGTGCCAGCAGTTTCAGGGGGCAGAGTCCCACTGAAGCTTTCTTT. The encoded protein is CASSFRGQSPTEAFF.